This T cell receptor beta chain was documented in a study of blood T cell repertoires in COVID-19. Study information: Whether acute or convalescent, the COVID-19 samples came from the United States, Italy and Spain. T cells, B-cell-depleted T cells, or PBMCs provided the cDNA or gDNA that served as material.

Authors' methods: It was from reference gene primer amplification that nucleated cell counts were estimated. The method was immunoSEQ multiplex PCR; TCRdb's version includes in-frame clones alone and lacks a portion of them. The V and J calls and clone size are taken from that table; D and trimming were inferred from the DNA. The data hold about 260,000 clones, with more than 75% observed a single time. With V trimmed by 5 bases and J by 2 bases, 7 bases remained unmatched. This CDR3 contains 15 residues. Germline V gene lookup returns CDR1 LNHDA and CDR2 SQIVND (reference sequence). Sequencing input: peripheral blood. The TCR comes from a man between 40 and 49 years old who had recovered from COVID-19. The rearrangement links TRBV19 to TRBJ2-3; TRBD2 matches at 7 bases. The CDR3 nucleotides are TGTGCCAGTAGTGGTCGCGGGGGATACACAGATACGCAGTATTTT. It translates to CASSGRGGYTDTQYF.